This note documents a single T cell receptor beta chain sequence. Its antigen remains unidentified. These data come from a study of OX40 agonist ivuxolimab in advanced cancers. As for the study in general: Ivuxolimab, which is an agonistic anti-OX40 (CD134) antibody, was administered to the patients. Subjects had a mean age of 60 years, with a range of about 23 to 90; about 83% were male. Having had anti-PD-1, anti-PD-L1 or anti-CTLA-4 therapy before was allowed, and over 35% had some. Points from the study as a whole: Doses of 0.1 to 3.0 mg/kg were accompanied by clonal expansion of CD4+ and CD8+ blood T cells by week 6.

The table came from immunoSEQ multiplex PCR; TCRdb's copy has only in-frame clones and leaves some out. The repertoire includes more than 60,000 clones, more than 85% of them detected once, and 0.99% sits in the top ten. The V and J ends lost 7 bases and 5 bases respectively, with 11 bases between them. Germline V gene lookup returns CDR1 ENHRY and CDR2 SYGVKD. The CDR3 is made up of 12 amino acids. This TCR came from an adult with an advanced solid tumor such as melanoma, head and neck, liver or kidney cancer. This sequence joins TRBV10-3 and TRBJ1-1, with D perhaps TRBD1 (5 bases). Sequences were derived from CD4+ or CD8+ T cells sorted from blood, sampled in a trial of the OX40 agonist ivuxolimab. The CDR3 sequence is CAITSGRTEAFF. The CDR3, as DNA: TGTGCCATCACCTCAGGGAGAACTGAAGCTTTCTTT.